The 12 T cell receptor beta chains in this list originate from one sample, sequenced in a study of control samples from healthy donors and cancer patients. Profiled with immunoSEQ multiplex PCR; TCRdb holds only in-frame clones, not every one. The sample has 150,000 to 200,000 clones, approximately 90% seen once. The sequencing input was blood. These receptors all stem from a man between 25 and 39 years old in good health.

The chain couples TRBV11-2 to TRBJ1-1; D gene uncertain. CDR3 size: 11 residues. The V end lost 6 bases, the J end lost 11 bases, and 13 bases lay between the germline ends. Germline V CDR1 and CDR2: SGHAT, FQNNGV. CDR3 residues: CASRDALGAFF. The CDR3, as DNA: TGTGCCAGCAGGGACGCCTTGGGCGCTTTCTTT.

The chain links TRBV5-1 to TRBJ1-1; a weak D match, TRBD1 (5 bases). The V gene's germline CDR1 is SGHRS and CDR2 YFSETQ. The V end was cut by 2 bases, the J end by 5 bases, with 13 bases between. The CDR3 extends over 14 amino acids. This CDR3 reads CASSLRGGETEAFF. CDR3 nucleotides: TGCGCCAGCAGCTTAAGGGGAGGAGAAACTGAAGCTTTCTTT.

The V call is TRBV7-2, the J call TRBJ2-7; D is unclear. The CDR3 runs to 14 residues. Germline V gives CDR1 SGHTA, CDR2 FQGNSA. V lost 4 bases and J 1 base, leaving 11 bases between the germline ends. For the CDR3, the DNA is TGTGCCAGCAGCTCTGTTTTGGGGTCCTACGAGCAGTACTTC. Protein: CASSSVLGSYEQYF.

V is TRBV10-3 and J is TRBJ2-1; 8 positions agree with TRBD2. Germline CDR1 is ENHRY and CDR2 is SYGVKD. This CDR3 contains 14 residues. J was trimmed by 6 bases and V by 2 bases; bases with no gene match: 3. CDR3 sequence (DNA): TGTGCCATCAGTGAGGAACTAGCGGTCAATGAGCAGTTCTTC. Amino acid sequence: CAISEELAVNEQFF.

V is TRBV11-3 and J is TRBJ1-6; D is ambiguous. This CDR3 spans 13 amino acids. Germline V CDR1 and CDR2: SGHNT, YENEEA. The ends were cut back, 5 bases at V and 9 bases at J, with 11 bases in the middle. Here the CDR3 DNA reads TGTGCCAGCAGCCTCGACCCGCTTTCACCCCTCCACTTT. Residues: CASSLDPLSPLHF. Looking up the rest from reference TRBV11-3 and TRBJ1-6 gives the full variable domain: EAGVVQSPRYKIIEKKQPVAFWCNPISGHNTLYWYLQNLGQGPELLIRYENEEAVDDSQLPKDRFSAERLKGVDSTLKIQPAELGDSAVYLCASSLDPLSPLHFGNGTRLTVT.

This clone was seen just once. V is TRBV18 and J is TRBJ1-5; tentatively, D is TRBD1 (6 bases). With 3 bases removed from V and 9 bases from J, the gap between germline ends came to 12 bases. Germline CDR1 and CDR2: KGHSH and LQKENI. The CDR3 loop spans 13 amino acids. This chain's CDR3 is CASSPTGKGPQHF. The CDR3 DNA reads TGTGCCAGCTCACCGACAGGAAAGGGGCCCCAGCATTTT.

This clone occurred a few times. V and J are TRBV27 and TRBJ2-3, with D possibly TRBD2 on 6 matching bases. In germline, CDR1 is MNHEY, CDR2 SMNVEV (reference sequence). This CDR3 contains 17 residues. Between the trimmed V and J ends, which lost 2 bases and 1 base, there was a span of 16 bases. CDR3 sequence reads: CASSLRWASAGTDTQYF. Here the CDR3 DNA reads TGTGCCAGCAGTTTAAGATGGGCTAGCGCGGGCACAGATACGCAGTATTTT.

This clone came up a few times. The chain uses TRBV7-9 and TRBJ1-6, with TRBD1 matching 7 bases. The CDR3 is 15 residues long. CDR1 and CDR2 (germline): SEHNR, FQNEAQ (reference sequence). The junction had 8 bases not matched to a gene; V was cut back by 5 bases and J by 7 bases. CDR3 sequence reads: CASSPRQGVNSPLHF. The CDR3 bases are TGTGCCAGCAGCCCCAGGCAGGGGGTAAATTCACCCCTCCACTTT.

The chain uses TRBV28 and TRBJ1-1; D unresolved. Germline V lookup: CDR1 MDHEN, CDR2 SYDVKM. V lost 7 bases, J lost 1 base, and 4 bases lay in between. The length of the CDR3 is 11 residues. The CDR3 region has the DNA TGTGCCAGCACCACGAACACTGAAGCTTTCTTT. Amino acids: CASTTNTEAFF.

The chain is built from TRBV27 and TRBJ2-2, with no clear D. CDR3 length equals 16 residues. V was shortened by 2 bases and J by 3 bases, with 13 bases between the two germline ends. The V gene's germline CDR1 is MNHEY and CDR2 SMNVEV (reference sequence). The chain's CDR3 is CASSLTSLGYTGELFF. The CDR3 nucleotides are TGTGCCAGCAGTTTAACCTCCCTAGGGTACACCGGGGAGCTGTTTTTT.

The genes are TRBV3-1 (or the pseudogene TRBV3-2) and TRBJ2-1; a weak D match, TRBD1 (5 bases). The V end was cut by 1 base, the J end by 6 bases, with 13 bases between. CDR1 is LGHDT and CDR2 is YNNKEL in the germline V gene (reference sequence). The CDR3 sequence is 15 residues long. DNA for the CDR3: TGTGCCAGCAGCCAAGCGGGTCCACAGGTCAATGAGCAGTTCTTC. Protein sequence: CASSQAGPQVNEQFF.

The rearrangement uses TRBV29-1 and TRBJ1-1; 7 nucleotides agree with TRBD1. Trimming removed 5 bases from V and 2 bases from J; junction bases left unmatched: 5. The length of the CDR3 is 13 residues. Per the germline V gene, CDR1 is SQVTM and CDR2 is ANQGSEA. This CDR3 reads CSVFRQGNTEAFF. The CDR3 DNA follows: TGCAGCGTTTTTAGACAGGGTAACACTGAAGCTTTCTTT.